This T cell receptor beta chain derives from a study of T-cell reconstitution after alpha-beta-depleted transplantation in children. The study, taken as a whole, reports: Reportedly, roughly two months post-transplant, alpha-beta T cells arose from several hundred expanded graft clones. The study traced high day-60 TCRbeta diversity in some patients to surviving recipient T cells and thymic progenitors. A year post-transplant, T-cell counts and diversity derived mostly from newly produced T cells.

It was with unique molecular identifiers that the TCRbeta library was prepared. TCRdb re-called the PCR reads with MiXCR, one entry per CDR3 protein. This table holds 280,000 or so distinct CDR3 sequences, 11% found once. This clonotype was recorded many times. The antigen remains unidentified. The sample here was peripheral blood, taken 180 days after TCRalphabeta/CD19-depleted stem cell transplant. This clonotype was obtained from a male patient aged 2 to 9 who had a stem cell transplant for chronic granulomatous disease, so the T cells may come from the graft donor.

CDR3 sequence (DNA): TGTGCCAGCAGTTTTGGTATGGGGCCTAGGGCCAAAAACATTCAGTACTTC. Encoded protein: CASSFGMGPRAKNIQYF. V and J are TRBV28 and TRBJ2-4, with D maybe TRBD1 (5 bases). Per germline, CDR1 MDHEN and CDR2 SYDVKM. The CDR3 loop spans 17 amino acids. V was trimmed by 3 bases and J by 1 base, leaving 16 bases between them.